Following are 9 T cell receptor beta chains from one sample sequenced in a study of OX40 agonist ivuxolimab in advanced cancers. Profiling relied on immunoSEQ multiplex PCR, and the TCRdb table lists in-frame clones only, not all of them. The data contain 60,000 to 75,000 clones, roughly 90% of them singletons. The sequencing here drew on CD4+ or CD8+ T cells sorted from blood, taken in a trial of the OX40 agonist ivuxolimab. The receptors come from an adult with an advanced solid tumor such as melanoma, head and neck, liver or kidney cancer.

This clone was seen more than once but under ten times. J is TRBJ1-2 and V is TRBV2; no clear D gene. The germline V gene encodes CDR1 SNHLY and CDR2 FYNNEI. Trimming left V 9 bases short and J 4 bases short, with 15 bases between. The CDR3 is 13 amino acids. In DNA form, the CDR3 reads TGTGCCAGTGCTCCGGGGTCGAGCTATGGCTACACCTTC. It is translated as CASAPGSSYGYTF.

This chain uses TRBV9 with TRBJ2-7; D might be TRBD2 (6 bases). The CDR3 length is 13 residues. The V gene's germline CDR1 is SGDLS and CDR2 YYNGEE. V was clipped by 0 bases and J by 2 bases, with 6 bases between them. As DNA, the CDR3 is TGTGCCAGCAGCGTAGGGACTACCTACGAGCAGTACTTC. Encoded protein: CASSVGTTYEQYF. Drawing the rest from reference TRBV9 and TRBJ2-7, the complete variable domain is DSGVTQTPKHLITATGQRVTLRCSPRSGDLSVYWYQQSLDQGLQFLIQYYNGEERAKGNILERFSAQQFPDLHSELNLSSLELGDSALYFCASSVGTTYEQYFGPGTRLTVT.

CDR3 coding DNA: TGCGCCAGCAGCTTGGTCGTGACAGGGAGCACCGGGGAGCTGTTTTTT. Its translation is CASSLVVTGSTGELFF. J is TRBJ2-2 and V is TRBV5-1; the match to TRBD1 covers 7 bases. Losses at the gene ends were 0 bases for V and 4 bases for J; bases not matched to a gene: 6. Per the germline V gene, CDR1 is SGHRS and CDR2 is YFSETQ. The CDR3 totals 16 residues.

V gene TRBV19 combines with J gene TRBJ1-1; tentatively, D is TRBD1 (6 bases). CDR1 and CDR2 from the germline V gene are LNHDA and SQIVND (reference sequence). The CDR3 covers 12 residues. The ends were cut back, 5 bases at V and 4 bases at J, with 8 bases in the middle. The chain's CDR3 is CASSGGLTEAFF. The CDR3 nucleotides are TGTGCCAGTAGTGGGGGGCTCACTGAAGCTTTCTTT. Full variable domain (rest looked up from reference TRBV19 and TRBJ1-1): DGGITQSPKYLFRKEGQNVTLSCEQNLNHDAMYWYRQDPGQGLRLIYYSQIVNDFQKGDIAEGYSVSREKKESFPLTVTSAQKNPTAFYLCASSGGLTEAFFGQGTRLTVV.

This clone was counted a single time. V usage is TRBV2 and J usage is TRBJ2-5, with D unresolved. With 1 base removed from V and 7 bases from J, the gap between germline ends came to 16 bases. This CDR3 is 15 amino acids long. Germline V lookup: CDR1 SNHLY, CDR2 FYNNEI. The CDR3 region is CASSEEGLSSRTQYF. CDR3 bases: TGTGCCAGCAGTGAAGAAGGGCTGAGCTCCAGGACCCAGTACTTC.

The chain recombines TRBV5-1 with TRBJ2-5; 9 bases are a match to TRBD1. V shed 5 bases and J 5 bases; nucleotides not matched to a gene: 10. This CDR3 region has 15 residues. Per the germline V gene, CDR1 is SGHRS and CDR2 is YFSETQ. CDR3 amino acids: CASSLTGTGMETQYF. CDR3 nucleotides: TGCGCCAGCAGTCTGACCGGGACAGGGATGGAGACCCAGTACTTC.

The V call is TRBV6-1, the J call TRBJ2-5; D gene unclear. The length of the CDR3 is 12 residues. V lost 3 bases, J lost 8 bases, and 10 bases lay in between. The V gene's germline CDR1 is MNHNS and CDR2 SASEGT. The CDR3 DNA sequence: TGTGCCAGCAGTGATACGGTGGAAACCCAGTACTTC. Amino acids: CASSDTVETQYF.

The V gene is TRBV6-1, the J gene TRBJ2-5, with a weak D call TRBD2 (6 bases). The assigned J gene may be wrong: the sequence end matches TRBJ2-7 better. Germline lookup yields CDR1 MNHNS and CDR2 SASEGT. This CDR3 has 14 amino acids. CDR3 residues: CASSAKTSSYEQYF. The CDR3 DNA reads TGTGCCAGCAGTGCGAAGACTAGCTCCTACGAGCAGTACTTC.

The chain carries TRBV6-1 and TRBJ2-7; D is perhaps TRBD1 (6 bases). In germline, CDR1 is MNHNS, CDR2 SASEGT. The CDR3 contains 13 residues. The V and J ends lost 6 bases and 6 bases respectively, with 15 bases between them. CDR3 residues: CASRTGQPGEQYF. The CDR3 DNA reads TGTGCCAGCAGGACCGGACAGCCCGGCGAGCAGTACTTC.